A selection of T cell receptor beta chains follows, all from one sample in a study of identical twins. TCRdb fed the 5' RACE reads into MiXCR, producing one record per CDR3 protein. This sample carries fewer than 500,000 distinct CDR3 sequences, around 24% of them seen once, and the ten largest clones take roughly 2.8%. The sample was also reused in another study, on T cells expressing NK-cell markers.

Sequencing was performed on CD4+ T cells sorted from blood. These receptors all stem from a young woman in good health. CDR3s include the opening cysteine and the closing phenylalanine or tryptophan.

v_call	j_call	cdr3_aa
TRBV6-2/TRBV6-3	TRBJ2-5	CASSVRGRKETQYF
TRBV7-9	TRBJ1-2	CASTRSGAAYGYTF
TRBV5-1	TRBJ2-7	CASSSPGQDHEQYF
TRBV5-1	TRBJ2-3	CASSSEGLAGADTQYF
TRBV5-6	TRBJ1-2	CASSFRGRGGYTF
TRBV5-1	TRBJ2-5	CASSFLPVGQETQYF
TRBV5-1	TRBJ2-5	CASSLGAGSARETQYF
TRBV20-1	TRBJ2-4	CSASRRTRLAKNIQYF
TRBV10-1	TRBJ2-1	CASSEGASGYNEQFF
TRBV29-1	TRBJ2-1	CSAGLADRYNEQFF
TRBV7-9	TRBJ1-2	CASSRNRDSGVGYTF
TRBV5-4	TRBJ2-4	CASSFRGVPNIQYF
TRBV5-1	TRBJ2-3	CASSFQGDTQYF
TRBV20-1	TRBJ1-2	CSASRDRGNYGYTF
TRBV9	TRBJ1-1	CASSVGDSSRAFF
TRBV3-1	TRBJ1-1	CASSQGGVGAFF
TRBV19	TRBJ2-3	CASSIGTGKADTQYF
TRBV5-5	TRBJ2-3	CASRRGQDGTDTQYF
TRBV7-9	TRBJ2-3	CASSSTLDTQYF
TRBV5-1	TRBJ2-7	CASSSTQIPYEQYF
TRBV20-1	TRBJ2-3	CSAPRSGFLTDTQYF
TRBV20-1	TRBJ2-5	CSAARDSYQETQYF
TRBV5-1	TRBJ2-2	CASVGNSNTGELFF
TRBV5-1	TRBJ2-5	CASSLYQIKQETQYF
TRBV7-9	TRBJ1-3	CASSRDRENTIYF
TRBV29-1	TRBJ2-2	CSVLAGRAGELFF
TRBV5-1	TRBJ2-7	CASSRSQSSYEQYF
TRBV18	TRBJ2-3	CASSPWGRATDTQYF
TRBV4-2	TRBJ1-3	CASSQWGSGNTIYF
TRBV20-1	TRBJ2-1	CSASASGRGYNEQFF
TRBV20-1	TRBJ2-2	CSAQTGGNTGELFF
TRBV7-2	TRBJ2-2	CASSLRQGTGELFF
TRBV18	TRBJ2-7	CASSPSPGLASYEQYF
TRBV5-5	TRBJ2-5	CASSLPGTSQETQYF
TRBV2	TRBJ1-5	CASAPGGLSKPQHF
TRBV11-2	TRBJ1-1	CASSLDPGGAFF
TRBV15	TRBJ1-2	CATSREQGIYYGYTF
TRBV4-3	TRBJ2-2	CASSQGGIGAGTGELFF
TRBV9	TRBJ2-1	CASSVRGQVYNEQFF
TRBV6-1	TRBJ1-1	CASSERLTEAFF
TRBV7-9	TRBJ2-6	CASSLEVRGANVLTF
TRBV4-2	TRBJ2-4	CASSQERAGKNIQYF
TRBV6-2/TRBV6-3	TRBJ2-5	CASRSGTLPSQYF
TRBV6-1	TRBJ2-4	CASSGRGSGLGYF
TRBV7-2	TRBJ2-7	CASSLAASSYEQYF
TRBV14	TRBJ2-1	CASSPGLAGVSRNEQFF
TRBV6-1	TRBJ2-2	CASTAQGDATGELFF
TRBV7-9	-	CASSRSTDTQHF
TRBV9	TRBJ2-7	CASSVNLAGVHEQYF
TRBV6-2/TRBV6-3	TRBJ1-1	CASSWVRNTEAFF
TRBV20-1	TRBJ2-3	CSASLKSGDTQYF
TRBV12-3/TRBV12-4	TRBJ2-2	CASSRAGAGELFF
TRBV24-1	TRBJ1-1	CATSDPFGGAFF
TRBV21-1	TRBJ1-1	CASPHDTEAFF
TRBV10-3	TRBJ2-1	CAIRDREDEQFF